This T cell receptor beta chain was profiled in a study of control samples from healthy donors and cancer patients. Using immunoSEQ multiplex PCR, the repertoire was profiled, and TCRdb retains in-frame clones only, with some absent. The sample shows about 110,000 clones, 82% of them seen only once. The CDR3 spans 14 residues. Germline V gene lookup returns CDR1 LNHDA and CDR2 SQIVND (reference sequence). The V end was cut by 3 bases, the J end by 10 bases, with 16 bases between. The source is a man between 18 and 35 years old in good health. The J gene is TRBJ2-1, the V gene TRBV19; D possibly corresponds to TRBD1 (5 bases). Sequencing used blood. Here the CDR3 reads CASSIAGILEEQFF. The CDR3 DNA reads TGTGCCAGTAGTATTGCAGGGATACTGGAGGAGCAGTTCTTC.